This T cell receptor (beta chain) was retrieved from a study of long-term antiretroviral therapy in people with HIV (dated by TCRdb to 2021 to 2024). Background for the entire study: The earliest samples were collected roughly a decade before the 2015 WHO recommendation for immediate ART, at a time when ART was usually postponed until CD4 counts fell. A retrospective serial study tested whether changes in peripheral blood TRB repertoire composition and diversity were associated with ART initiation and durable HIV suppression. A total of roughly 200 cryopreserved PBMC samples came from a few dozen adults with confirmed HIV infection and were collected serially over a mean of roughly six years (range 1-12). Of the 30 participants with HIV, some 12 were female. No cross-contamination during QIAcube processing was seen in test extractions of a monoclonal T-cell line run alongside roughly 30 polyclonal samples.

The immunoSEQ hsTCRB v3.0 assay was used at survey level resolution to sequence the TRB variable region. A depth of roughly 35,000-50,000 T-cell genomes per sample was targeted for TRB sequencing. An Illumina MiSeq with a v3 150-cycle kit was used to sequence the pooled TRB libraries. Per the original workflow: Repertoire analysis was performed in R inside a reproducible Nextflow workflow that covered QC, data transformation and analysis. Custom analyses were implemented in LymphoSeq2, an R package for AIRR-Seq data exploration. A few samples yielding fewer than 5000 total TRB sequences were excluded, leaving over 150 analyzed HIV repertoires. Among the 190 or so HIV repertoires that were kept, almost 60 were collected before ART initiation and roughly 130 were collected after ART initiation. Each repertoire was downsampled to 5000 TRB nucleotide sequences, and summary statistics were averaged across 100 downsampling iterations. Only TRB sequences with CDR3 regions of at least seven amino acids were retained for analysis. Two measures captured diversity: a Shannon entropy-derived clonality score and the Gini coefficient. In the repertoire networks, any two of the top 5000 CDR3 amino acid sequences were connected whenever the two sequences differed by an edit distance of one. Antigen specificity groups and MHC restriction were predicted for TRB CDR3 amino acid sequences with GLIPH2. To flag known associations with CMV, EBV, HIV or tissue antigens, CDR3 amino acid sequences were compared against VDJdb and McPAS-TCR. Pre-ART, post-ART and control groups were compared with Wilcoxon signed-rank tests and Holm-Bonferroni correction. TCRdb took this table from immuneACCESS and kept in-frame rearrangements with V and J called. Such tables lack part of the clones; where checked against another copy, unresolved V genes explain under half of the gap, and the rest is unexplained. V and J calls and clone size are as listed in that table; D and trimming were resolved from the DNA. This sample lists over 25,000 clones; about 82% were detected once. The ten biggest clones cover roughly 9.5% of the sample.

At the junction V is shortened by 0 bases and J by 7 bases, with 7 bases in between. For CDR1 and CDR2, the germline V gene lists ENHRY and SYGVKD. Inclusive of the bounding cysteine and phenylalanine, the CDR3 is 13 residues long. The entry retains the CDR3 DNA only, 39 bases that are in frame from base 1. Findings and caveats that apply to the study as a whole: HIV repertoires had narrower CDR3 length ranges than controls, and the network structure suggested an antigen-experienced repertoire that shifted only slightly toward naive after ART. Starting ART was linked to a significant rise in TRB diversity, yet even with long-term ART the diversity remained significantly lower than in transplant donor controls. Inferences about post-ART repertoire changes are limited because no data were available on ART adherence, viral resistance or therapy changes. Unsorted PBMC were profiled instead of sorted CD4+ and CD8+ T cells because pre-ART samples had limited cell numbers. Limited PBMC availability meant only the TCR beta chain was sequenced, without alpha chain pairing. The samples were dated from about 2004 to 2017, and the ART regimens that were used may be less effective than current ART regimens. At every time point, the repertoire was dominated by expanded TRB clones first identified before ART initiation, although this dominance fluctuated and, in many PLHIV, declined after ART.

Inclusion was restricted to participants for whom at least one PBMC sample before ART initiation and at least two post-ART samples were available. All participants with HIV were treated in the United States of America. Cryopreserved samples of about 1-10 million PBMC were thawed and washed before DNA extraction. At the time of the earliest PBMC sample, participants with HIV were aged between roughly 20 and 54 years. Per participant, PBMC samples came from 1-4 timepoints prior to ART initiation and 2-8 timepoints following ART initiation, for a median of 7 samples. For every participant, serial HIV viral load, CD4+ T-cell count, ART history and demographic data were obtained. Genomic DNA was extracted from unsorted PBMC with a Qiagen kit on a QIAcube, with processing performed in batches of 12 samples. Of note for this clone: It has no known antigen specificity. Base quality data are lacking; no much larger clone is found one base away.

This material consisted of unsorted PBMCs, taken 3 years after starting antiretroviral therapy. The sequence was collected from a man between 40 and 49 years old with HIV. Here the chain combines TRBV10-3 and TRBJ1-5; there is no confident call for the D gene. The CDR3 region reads CAISESEGQPQHF. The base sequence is TGTGCCATCAGTGAGTCCGAGGGACAGCCCCAGCATTTT.